The 18 T cell receptor beta chains below all came from one sample that was sequenced in a study of OX40 agonist ivuxolimab in advanced cancers. Only in-frame clones appear in the TCRdb table, and some are missing; sequencing was by immunoSEQ multiplex PCR. The profile shows around 18,000 clones, 87% of them singletons. Sequencing was performed on CD4+ or CD8+ T cells sorted from blood, taken in a trial of the OX40 agonist ivuxolimab. The receptors come from an adult with an advanced solid tumor such as melanoma, head and neck, liver or kidney cancer.

The rearrangement uses TRBV11-2 and TRBJ1-2; D gene uncertain. Germline assignment: CDR1 SGHAT and CDR2 FQNNGV. The CDR3 is 12 amino acids. Between the trimmed V and J ends, which lost 5 bases and 5 bases, there was a span of 9 bases. CDR3 nucleotides: TGTGCCAGCAGCGGGCAGTGGTATGGCTACACCTTC. Its translation is CASSGQWYGYTF. Complete variable domain (other parts from reference TRBV11-2 and TRBJ1-2): EAGVAQSPRYKIIEKRQSVAFWCNPISGHATLYWYQQILGQGPKLLIQFQNNGVVDDSQLPKDRFSAERLKGVDSTLKIQPAKLEDSAVYLCASSGQWYGYTFGSGTRLTVV.

The chain links TRBV28 to TRBJ2-1; 7 bases match TRBD2. Germline trimming cut 6 bases from V and 1 base from J; bases unmatched to any gene: 9. This CDR3 spans 16 amino acids. CDR1 is MDHEN and CDR2 is SYDVKM in the germline V gene. Here the CDR3 reads CASRIGAGVSYNEQFF. The CDR3 DNA reads as TGTGCCAGCAGGATCGGTGCGGGAGTATCCTACAATGAGCAGTTCTTC.

The J gene is TRBJ1-5, the V gene TRBV6-1; tentatively, D is TRBD1 (5 bases). The CDR3 consists of 14 residues. Germline-derived CDR1 and CDR2 are MNHNS and SASEGT. V gave up 8 bases and J gave up 1 base, with 12 bases separating them. CDR3 in DNA: TGTGCCAGCGCTCCAGGGTTAAGCAATCAGCCCCAGCATTTT. Protein: CASAPGLSNQPQHF.

The genes are TRBV4-3 and TRBJ1-3; D perhaps matches TRBD1 (5 bases). The CDR3 length is 15 residues. CDR1 is LGHNA, CDR2 YSLEER, per germline. V was clipped by 3 bases and J by 4 bases, with 13 bases between them. In DNA form, the CDR3 reads TGCGCCAGCAGCCAGGGGCAGGGCCCCGGAAACACCATATATTTT. Translated, it gives CASSQGQGPGNTIYF.

In its sample, this clone was seen once. This chain joins TRBV6-6 and TRBJ2-7; the D gene is possibly TRBD1 (6 bases). Per germline, CDR1 MNHNY and CDR2 SVGAGI (reference sequence). This CDR3 contains 14 residues. Trimming left V 4 bases short and J 3 bases short, with 13 bases between. The chain's CDR3 is CASSSRDTVYEQYF. CDR3 in DNA: TGTGCCAGCAGTTCCCGGGACACCGTCTACGAGCAGTACTTC.

V is TRBV4-3 and J is TRBJ2-1; no clear D. Germline CDR1 is LGHNA and CDR2 is YSLEER. V was clipped by 0 bases and J by 0 bases, with 12 bases between them. This CDR3 is built from 17 residues. CDR3 sequence reads: CASSQDLGASSYNEQFF. CDR3 bases: TGCGCCAGCAGCCAAGATCTTGGTGCCAGCTCCTACAATGAGCAGTTCTTC.

The chain uses TRBV28 and TRBJ1-5; no clear D gene. V lost 2 bases and J lost 0, with 8 bases in between. The germline CDR1 and CDR2 sequences are MDHEN and SYDVKM. The CDR3 is made up of 15 amino acids. CDR3 in DNA: TGTGCCAGCAGTTTAACGCTGAGTAGCAATCAGCCCCAGCATTTT. Encoded protein: CASSLTLSSNQPQHF.

This clone is classed as medium-sized (0.01 to 0.1%). The V call is TRBV27, the J call TRBJ2-2, with 7 bases identical to TRBD1. V gave up 1 base and J gave up 5 bases; unmatched junction bases: 4. Germline values: CDR1 MNHEY, CDR2 SMNVEV (reference sequence). The CDR3 extends over 15 amino acids. The CDR3 bases are TGTGCCAGCAGTTTATGGAGACAGGGAACCGGGGAGCTGTTTTTT. The encoded protein is CASSLWRQGTGELFF.

The V and J genes are TRBV7-6 and TRBJ2-5, with a tentative D call TRBD1 (5 bases). Germline-derived CDR1 and CDR2 are SGHVS and FNYEAQ. The CDR3 loop spans 13 amino acids. Trimming left V 3 bases short and J 5 bases short, with 10 bases between. DNA of the CDR3: TGTGCCAGCAGCTTGACAGATGGGGAGACCCAGTACTTC. It encodes CASSLTDGETQYF.

The chain links TRBV30 to TRBJ1-1, with D perhaps TRBD1 (5 bases). This CDR3 contains 12 residues. The V gene's germline CDR1 is GTSNPN and CDR2 SVGIG (reference sequence). With 7 bases removed from V and 1 base from J, the gap between germline ends came to 10 bases. DNA of the CDR3: TGTGCCTCAGGGACGACGAACACTGAAGCTTTCTTT. Encoded protein: CASGTTNTEAFF.

The chain employs TRBV5-1 and TRBJ1-1; D call uncertain. With 4 bases removed from V and 5 bases from J, the gap between germline ends came to 12 bases. CDR1 is SGHRS, CDR2 YFSETQ, per germline. The CDR3 is 13 residues long. The CDR3 protein is CASSSSGGTEAFF. In DNA form, the CDR3 reads TGCGCCAGCAGCAGTAGCGGTGGGACTGAAGCTTTCTTT.

The CDR3 sequence: CASSLWSTGSNYGYTF. The CDR3 region has the DNA TGTGCCAGCAGTTTATGGTCGACAGGGTCTAACTATGGCTACACCTTC. The chain carries TRBV28 and TRBJ1-2; 7 bases align to TRBD1. With 0 bases clipped from V and 0 bases from J, the junction kept 4 bases outside the gene matches. The CDR3 consists of 16 residues. CDR1 and CDR2 from the germline V gene are MDHEN and SYDVKM.

This CDR3 is CASSLVGFGTDTQYF. DNA for the CDR3: TGTGCCAGCAGCTTAGTCGGGTTCGGCACAGATACGCAGTATTTT. The chain employs TRBV7-2 and TRBJ2-3, with unresolved D. Germline V CDR1 and CDR2: SGHTA, FQGNSA. The CDR3 has 15 amino acids. Trimming took off 1 base at V and 1 base at J, with 9 bases between the two ends.

The sample holds a few counts of this clone. At the DNA level, this CDR3 is encoded by other sequences in the same sample as well. J is TRBJ2-3 and V is TRBV29-1, with no clear D. The germline CDR1 and CDR2 sequences are SQVTM and ANQGSEA. This CDR3 has 12 residues. The V and J ends lost 1 base and 0 bases respectively, with 2 bases between them. The CDR3 sequence is CSVEVSTDTQYF. For the CDR3, the DNA is TGCAGCGTTGAAGTCAGCACAGATACGCAGTATTTT.

The chain uses TRBV27 and TRBJ1-5; TRBD1 matches 8 bases. CDR1 and CDR2 (germline): MNHEY, SMNVEV (reference sequence). The CDR3 length is 14 residues. Germline trimming cut 4 bases from V and 4 bases from J; bases unmatched to any gene: 3. The CDR3 nucleotides read TGTGCCAGCAGTTCTGGACAGGGTAATCAGCCCCAGCATTTT. Amino acid sequence: CASSSGQGNQPQHF.

The V gene is TRBV4-3, the J gene TRBJ2-1; D is undetermined. The V end was cut by 2 bases, the J end by 0 bases, with 5 bases between. CDR3 length: 14 residues. Germline values: CDR1 LGHNA, CDR2 YSLEER. CDR3 coding DNA: TGCGCCAGCAGCCAATTTCCCTCCTACAATGAGCAGTTCTTC. The encoded protein is CASSQFPSYNEQFF.

The chain has TRBV13 and TRBJ2-1; TRBD2 agrees at 12 bases. Germline values: CDR1 PRHDT, CDR2 FYEKMQ (reference sequence). Trimming took 1 base from V and 9 from J; bases not matched to a gene: 4. The CDR3 loop spans 15 amino acids. The CDR3 protein is CASSLETSGSGEQFF. The DNA of the CDR3 is TGTGCCAGCAGCTTAGAGACTAGCGGGAGCGGTGAGCAGTTCTTC.

This rearrangement joins TRBV11-3 to TRBJ2-3; the D is unclear. The CDR3 is made up of 13 amino acids. Germline loops: CDR1 SGHNT, CDR2 YENEEA. V lost 6 bases and J lost 7, with 14 bases in between. CDR3 in DNA: TGTGCCAGCAGGGACCCACTTGAAAATACGCAGTATTTT. The encoded protein is CASRDPLENTQYF.